This TCR beta chain was identified during a study of shared clonotypes between healthy human individuals (dated by TCRdb to 2018 to 2020). Some background on the complete study: The cohort included a few men and a couple of women between 18 and 49 years of age. Different laboratories and diverse techniques were used to prepare libraries and sequence TCR repertoires, to increase sequencing depth and limit assay-specific biases. Per donor, three plates each were used for CD4 naive and CD4 memory, two for CD8 naive, and one for CD8 memory. Between about 0.85 and 9.5 billion PBMCs per donor were obtained by leukapheresis. To estimate repertoire size and how much clonotype sharing occurs between individuals, the study deeply sequenced the blood TCR repertoires of roughly 5 healthy adults. Summary of the overall study and its limitations: Compared with non-shared clonotypes, clonotypes shared by all four sorted-subset donors had higher generation probabilities. Sampling was limited to blood, and TCR repertoires in tissue likely differ from TCR repertoires in blood. The small number of donors limited the genetic and exposure-history diversity represented. Pairwise subsampling indicated that sequencing depth was expected to affect the degree of clonotype sharing among donors. Even with the large sequencing depth, rarefaction of the sorted-subset datasets indicated that sequencing was incomplete. Naive subsets generally had larger estimated clonotype richness than memory subsets did. When four donors were compared, the shared fraction of clonotypes was around 4.6% for naive CD4, around 3.5% for naive CD8, more than 2% for memory CD4, and 0.3% to 0.5% for memory CD8.

Taken from cysteine to phenylalanine, the CDR3 has 15 residues. Kept here is only the CDR3 DNA, which spans 45 bases and is read in frame from base 1. The germline V gene (reference sequence) specifies LNHNV as CDR1 and YYDKDF as CDR2. Regarding this clone: Its specific antigen is unknown. The junction and the germline gene differ at one end; a read error may be behind it.

The donors were healthy, HIV-negative adults with no recently reported acute infections or vaccinations. Every donor was a Caucasian adult residing in Nashville, Tennessee, USA. CD4+ T cells were enriched by magnetic negative selection, after which naive cells were positively selected on CD45RA and the negative fraction was taken as the memory subset. After blood collection by leukapheresis, PBMCs were isolated using Ficoll-Histopaque density gradient centrifugation and then cryopreserved in the vapor phase of liquid nitrogen. Analytical flow cytometry was used to check the purity and quantity of every magnetically sorted T cell population. Genomic DNA was isolated from each sorted fraction and quantified by UV absorbance on a Nanodrop 2000c. Using the deep immunoSEQ assay, TCR CDR3 regions were amplified from genomic DNA by multiplex PCR. For each cell subset, the extracted genomic DNA was distributed evenly across all wells of several immunoSEQ 96-well plates, and each plate served as one replicate. For sorted subsets, around 200 ng genomic DNA, equal to tens of thousands of T cell genomes, was loaded into each replicate PCR. The purified libraries were quantified using a Qubit 3.0 fluorometer, sized with a Bioanalyzer 2100, and then quantified again using the KAPA Library Quantification kit. Every immunoSEQ 96-well plate was sequenced on a separate single-read 150-cycle Illumina NextSeq 550 flow cell. The authors' pipeline ran thus. The immunoSEQ output contained only junctional sequences without quality scores, so filtering could not match that applied to full-length reads. To assign V/J genes and CDR3, sequences were annotated using PyIR, a Python wrapper for IgBLAST v1.9, with IMGT germline references. Reads with weak V/J assignments (E-value above 1e-6), missing CDR3, stop codons, out-of-frame junctions, or ambiguous translated residues were removed. A V3J clonotype was defined by an identical inferred V gene, J gene, and CDR3 amino acid sequence. Percentage overlap between repertoires was computed as shared unique clonotypes divided by the size of the smaller repertoire. Repertoire richness was assessed with RTK rarefaction, the Chao1 estimator, and Recon v2.1 estimates of unobserved clonotypes. Generation probabilities were computed with OLGA for all TCRbeta clonotypes obtained by the gDNA method from several donors. Drawn from immuneACCESS, this table holds only the in-frame rearrangements with V and J called that TCRdb kept. Clones are partly lost; checked studies trace under half to an unresolved V gene and leave the rest unexplained. V and J calls and clone size come straight from that table; D and trimming were deduced from the DNA. In all, the sample holds more than 1,200,000 clones, and about 98.5% of those were seen once. The leading ten clones occupy approximately 0.4% of the sample.

Source material: naive CD4+ T cells sorted from blood. The cell subset or site label, read with the paper, signifies: CD45RA+ positively selected. The source is a man under 40 in good health. The chain was built from TRBV15 and TRBJ1-5; 7 central bases correspond to TRBD1. The CDR3 region: CATSGDRAGIQPQHF. The base sequence is TGTGCCACCAGCGGAGACAGGGCAGGGATTCAGCCCCAGCATTTT.